This TCR beta chain was recorded in a study of T cell responses to AZD1222 COVID-19 vaccine. General study results and limits: Nearly half of the spike-specific TCRs reportedly recognize variant regions that carry no mutations. With dominance at 160-218 and 743-854, vaccine-associated CD4 TCRs spanned spike. Elevations in Spike-specific TCR breadth and depth followed administration of two AZD1222 doses. The donors showed a predominance of white British ancestry and of females, with possible underestimation of clonal diversity.

Assay used: immunoSEQ multiplex PCR; TCRdb lists only in-frame clones, some missing. This sample has around 180,000 clones; 80% to 90% occur once, and the top ten carry 6.5% to 8.5%. Germline values: CDR1 MNHEY, CDR2 SMNVEV (reference sequence). CDR3 length equals 14 residues. The junction had 5 bases not matched to a gene; V was cut back by 3 bases and J by 5 bases. A word on this clone: Its cognate antigen is unknown.

The sample in question was peripheral blood, obtained on day 0 of AZD1222 vaccination. The TCR comes from an adult in good health. V and J are TRBV27 and TRBJ1-1, with 8 nucleotides matching TRBD1. The CDR3 spells CASSFSGGWTEAFF. The DNA for the CDR3 is TGTGCCAGCAGTTTTTCAGGGGGCTGGACTGAAGCTTTCTTT.